These 22 T cell receptor beta chains were all obtained from the same sample, sequenced in a study of blood T cells in healthy people across ages (dated by TCRdb to about 2015). Libraries were built with 5' RACE. Sequencing used an Illumina HiSeq 2500. A second roughly 7 to 11 cycle PCR used a sample-barcoded 5' primer and a J-beta primer mix. TCRdb's own reprocessing of the public reads used fastp at Q25 and MiXCR and kept productive beta chains. Records with the same CDR3 protein are collapsed into one entry carrying the most frequent genes and DNA. The sample yields 650,000 to 900,000 distinct CDR3 sequences; around two thirds were counted once. Of the sample, 25% to 35% falls within the top ten clones. Sequencing used blood. These receptors came from a young man in good health.

This clonotype was seen only once. The chain combines TRBV29-1 with TRBJ2-7; weak D call: TRBD1 (6 bases). V lost 6 bases and J lost 7, with 16 bases in between. Germline V gene data show CDR1 as SQVTM and CDR2 as ANQGSEA. CDR3 size: 12 residues. This CDR3 is CSVTTGPREQYF. The DNA for the CDR3 is TGCAGCGTCACGACAGGCCCTAGGGAGCAGTACTTC.

In its sample, this clonotype was seen once. The chain's CDR3 is CASSRGQGPNEQCF. Here the CDR3 DNA reads TGTGCCAGCAGCAGAGGACAGGGGCCGAATGAGCAGTGCTTC. The V call is TRBV21-1, the J call TRBJ2-1; TRBD1 is the table's D call and was not checked against the DNA. TRBV21-1 is reported as a pseudogene. The CDR3 has 14 amino acids.

The CDR3 loop is CASSQLAGGSYNEQFF. The CDR3 bases are TGCGCCAGCAGCCAACTAGCGGGGGGGTCCTACAATGAGCAGTTCTTC. V gene TRBV5-1 combines with J gene TRBJ2-1; 13 bases fit TRBD2. CDR1 is SGHRS and CDR2 is YFSETQ in the germline V gene. V was clipped by 4 bases and J by 1 base; unmatched bases: 2. The CDR3 has 16 residues.

The V and J genes are TRBV9 and TRBJ2-3, with TRBD2 matching over 7 bases. The germline V gene has CDR1 SGDLS and CDR2 YYNGEE. V was pared by 2 bases and J by 3 bases, with 6 bases of the junction left unmatched. The CDR3 has 15 residues. CDR3 protein: CASSVGRDYTDTQYF. In DNA, the CDR3 is TGTGCCAGCAGCGTTGGGAGGGACTATACAGATACGCAGTATTTT.

The rearrangement joins TRBV5-1 to TRBJ2-4; D not certain. The end of the DNA is better explained by TRBJ2-7, so the J call may be wrong. The CDR3 is 14 residues long. The V gene's germline CDR1 is SGHRS and CDR2 YFSETQ. This chain's CDR3 is CASSSDPTTYEQYF. The CDR3 DNA follows: TGCGCCAGCAGCTCGGACCCCACCACCTACGAGCAGTACTTC.

This clonotype was counted a few times. V and J are TRBV7-9 and TRBJ2-3; no firm D call. The germline V gene encodes CDR1 SEHNR and CDR2 FQNEAQ (reference sequence). The CDR3 extends over 15 amino acids. Trimming cost V 5 bases and J 6 bases, with 18 bases left between them. The CDR3 spells CASSLVPTEGDTQYF. The CDR3 DNA reads as TGTGCCAGCAGCCTAGTCCCCACGGAAGGGGATACGCAGTATTTT.

This chain links TRBV4-3 with TRBJ1-2, with D uncertain. Trimming left V 0 bases short and J 5 bases short, with 19 bases between. CDR1 LGHNA and CDR2 YSLEER come from the germline V gene. This CDR3 comprises 17 residues. The CDR3 region has the DNA TGCGCCAGCAGCCAAGACTTCGTTTCTGGGGTAGGATATGGCTACACCTTC. Amino acids: CASSQDFVSGVGYGYTF.

The chain links TRBV10-3 to TRBJ2-5; the D call may be TRBD1 or TRBD2 (6 bases each). This CDR3 region has 14 residues. Trimming cost V 5 bases and J 4 bases, with 14 bases left between them. Germline CDR1 is ENHRY and CDR2 is SYGVKD. The CDR3 nucleotides are TGTGCCATCAGTCGACAGGAGGGCCGAGAGACCCAGTACTTC. Its protein is CAISRQEGRETQYF.

This clonotype was counted a few times. The chain has TRBV6-6 and TRBJ1-1; TRBD1 is a possible D gene (5 bases). V dropped 6 bases and J dropped 5 bases, with 13 bases sitting between them. CDR3 length: 13 amino acids. Per germline, CDR1 MNHNY and CDR2 SVGAGI (reference sequence). CDR3 region: CASSSPGGTEAFF. The CDR3 DNA reads as TGTGCCAGCAGCTCCCCTGGGGGGACTGAAGCTTTCTTT.

This clonotype has a handful of counts. The V call is TRBV29-1, the J call TRBJ1-4; perhaps TRBD1 as D (5 bases). CDR1 is SQVTM and CDR2 is ANQGSEA in the germline V gene. The CDR3 is made up of 15 amino acids. The ends were cut back, 6 bases at V and 0 bases at J, with 14 bases in the middle. The CDR3 loop reads CSVGVNGATNEKLFF. Here the CDR3 DNA reads TGCAGCGTAGGGGTGAATGGTGCAACTAATGAAAAACTGTTTTTT. The whole variable domain, remainder taken from reference TRBV29-1 and TRBJ1-4, is SAVISQKPSRDICQRGTSLTIQCQVDSQVTMMFWYRQQPGQSLTLIATANQGSEATYESGFVIDKFPISRPNLTFSTLTVSNMSPEDSSIYLCSVGVNGATNEKLFFGSGTQLSVL.

The V and J genes are TRBV20-1 and TRBJ2-5, with 8 bases matching TRBD2. Germline V gene data show CDR1 as DFQATT and CDR2 as SNEGSKA (reference sequence). V trimming: 6 bases; J trimming: 5 bases; junction bases outside the gene matches: 11. The CDR3 spans 14 residues. This CDR3 is CSAGQASGPETQYF. The CDR3 nucleotides are TGCAGTGCCGGCCAGGCTAGCGGGCCTGAGACCCAGTACTTC.

This clonotype was seen only a few times. The chain employs TRBV28 and TRBJ2-7; 12 nucleotides line up with TRBD1. The J call is doubtful: the DNA matches TRBJ2-5 better. CDR1 MDHEN and CDR2 SYDVKM come from the germline V gene. The CDR3 contains 18 residues. The CDR3 sequence: CASSSGGMGTGGGETQYF. CDR3 coding DNA: TGTGCCAGCAGTTCAGGAGGAATGGGGACAGGGGGCGGAGAGACCCAGTACTTC.

V gene TRBV10-3 combines with J gene TRBJ2-5; D might be TRBD1 (6 bases). Germline assignment: CDR1 ENHRY and CDR2 SYGVKD. The CDR3 spans 15 residues. V was pared by 6 bases and J by 0 bases, with 14 bases between. The DNA for the CDR3 is TGTGCCATCAGCCTGGACAGAGACCACCAAGAGACCCAGTACTTC. Protein product: CAISLDRDHQETQYF.

The chain is built from TRBV25-1 and TRBJ1-4; 7 positions match TRBD1. The CDR3 runs to 13 residues. Trimming took 6 bases from V and 5 from J; bases not matched to a gene: 3. From germline, CDR1 is MGHDK and CDR2 SYGVNS. The CDR3, as DNA: TGTGCCAGCAGGCAGGGGGGCAATGAAAAACTGTTTTTT. This translates into CASRQGGNEKLFF.

This clonotype has just a few counts. The CDR3 sequence is CATRGDTSGGFETQYF. Written as DNA, the CDR3 is TGTGCCACCAGAGGAGATACTAGCGGGGGGTTCGAGACCCAGTACTTC. The rearrangement uses TRBV15 and TRBJ2-5; TRBD2 aligns across 12 bases. Per germline, CDR1 LNHNV and CDR2 YYDKDF (reference sequence). The CDR3 is made up of 16 amino acids. J was trimmed by 5 bases and V by 6 bases; bases with no gene match: 10.

Only a few counts were recorded for this clonotype. J is TRBJ2-1 and V is TRBV15, with 9 bases that match TRBD2. CDR3 length equals 14 residues. J lost 13 bases, V lost 0 bases, and 7 bases had no gene match. Germline V gene sequence: CDR1 LNHNV, CDR2 YYDKDF (reference sequence). CDR3 region: CATSRDLGLAGQFF. CDR3 nucleotides: TGTGCCACCAGCAGAGATCTGGGGCTAGCGGGACAGTTCTTC.

The V call is TRBV20-1, the J call TRBJ1-2, with D maybe TRBD1 (5 bases). V dropped 6 bases and J dropped 4 bases, with 18 bases sitting between them. The CDR3 runs 14 residues. Germline CDR1 is DFQATT and CDR2 is SNEGSKA (reference sequence). The CDR3 sequence is CSAPPAGSGYGYTF. CDR3 nucleotides: TGCAGTGCCCCTCCGGCAGGGTCTGGCTATGGCTACACCTTC.

V and J are TRBV20-1 and TRBJ2-5, with no clear D. The J call may not be correct, given that the DNA end is closer to TRBJ2-7. The CDR3 is 15 residues long. Per germline, CDR1 DFQATT and CDR2 SNEGSKA (reference sequence). The CDR3 loop reads CSATWFRARISEQYF. In DNA, the CDR3 is TGCAGTGCTACTTGGTTTCGGGCCAGAATCTCCGAGCAGTACTTC.

V usage is TRBV20-1 and J usage is TRBJ2-1; 11 nucleotides align to TRBD2. This CDR3 contains 15 residues. With 1 base clipped from V and 8 bases from J, the junction kept 7 bases outside the gene matches. Germline V lookup: CDR1 DFQATT, CDR2 SNEGSKA (reference sequence). For the CDR3, the DNA is TGCAGTGCTAGAGGGGGTAGCGGGGGGGAGGATGAGCAGTTCTTC. Translated: CSARGGSGGEDEQFF.

CDR3 nucleotide sequence: TGCAGTGCTAGAGATCCAGCCACTGAAAAACTGTTTTTT. Encoded protein: CSARDPATEKLFF. V usage is TRBV20-1 and J usage is TRBJ1-4; D ambiguous. This CDR3 comprises 13 residues. Germline V gives CDR1 DFQATT, CDR2 SNEGSKA (reference sequence). The germline V and J ends were trimmed by 0 bases and 7 bases, with 9 bases remaining between them.

The J gene is TRBJ2-1, the V gene TRBV29-1, with D hard to call. There are 12 residues in the CDR3. CDR1 is SQVTM and CDR2 is ANQGSEA in the germline V gene. Trimming took 3 bases from V and 10 from J, leaving 13 bases between them. In DNA, the CDR3 is TGCAGCGTTGAGGTTTCCACCCGGGAGCAGTTCTTC. It codes for CSVEVSTREQFF.

The rearrangement joins TRBV15 to TRBJ2-5; 7 bases line up with TRBD2. The CDR3 is 18 amino acids. CDR1 and CDR2 from the germline V gene are LNHNV and YYDKDF (reference sequence). With V trimmed by 0 bases and J by 2 bases, 12 bases remained unmatched. The CDR3 loop is CATSRDKAAGPGQETQYF. The CDR3 region has the DNA TGTGCCACCAGCAGAGATAAGGCAGCGGGGCCCGGTCAAGAGACCCAGTACTTC.